Below are 32 T cell receptor beta chains sequenced from a single sample in a study of blood T cell repertoires in COVID-19. Produced via immunoSEQ multiplex PCR; TCRdb's table is partial and in-frame only. The sample lists more than 350,000 clones; approximately 87% were seen once. The material sequenced was peripheral blood. These receptors came from a woman aged 25-40 years with COVID-19, enrolled during active disease.

The chain joins TRBV18 to TRBJ1-1; 7 bases agree with TRBD1. The CDR3 has 14 residues. The germline V gene encodes CDR1 KGHSH and CDR2 LQKENI. V gave up 3 bases and J gave up 0 bases; unmatched junction bases: 1. CDR3 residues: CASSPGQVNTEAFF. In DNA form, the CDR3 reads TGTGCCAGCTCACCCGGACAGGTGAACACTGAAGCTTTCTTT.

The rearrangement links TRBV5-1 to TRBJ1-6, with D tentatively TRBD1 (6 bases). Germline CDR1 is SGHRS and CDR2 is YFSETQ. V dropped 0 bases and J dropped 6 bases, with 13 bases sitting between them. This CDR3 has 16 amino acids. CDR3 sequence: CASSLDRGAGNSPLHF. The CDR3 nucleotides are TGCGCCAGCAGCTTGGATCGGGGGGCAGGTAATTCACCCCTCCACTTT.

The chain has TRBV4-3 and TRBJ2-3; 10 nucleotides match TRBD2. The junction had 4 bases not matched to a gene; V was cut back by 0 bases and J by 1 base. From germline, CDR1 is LGHNA and CDR2 YSLEER. The CDR3 consists of 17 residues. The CDR3 reads CASSQDRSGGGTDTQYF. CDR3 sequence (DNA): TGCGCCAGCAGCCAAGATAGAAGCGGGGGGGGCACAGATACGCAGTATTTT.

The sample holds a few counts of this clone. This rearrangement joins TRBV7-9 to TRBJ2-7; no firm D call. The CDR3 consists of 13 residues. Trimming pared 0 bases from V and 6 bases from J, leaving 9 bases between. In germline, CDR1 is SEHNR, CDR2 FQNEAQ (reference sequence). The DNA of the CDR3 is TGTGCCAGCAGCTTAGCTAGCTTTGGCGAGCAGTACTTC. Amino acid sequence: CASSLASFGEQYF. Based on the CDR3 plus reference TRBV7-9 and TRBJ2-7, the full variable domain is DTGVSQNPRHKITKRGQNVTFRCDPISEHNRLYWYRQTLGQGPEFLTYFQNEAQLEKSRLLSDRFSAERPKGSFSTLEIQRTEQGDSAMYLCASSLASFGEQYFGPGTRLTVT.

The chain employs TRBV11-2 and TRBJ2-2; 14 bases are a match to TRBD2. Germline-derived CDR1 and CDR2 are SGHAT and FQNNGV. J lost 7 bases, V lost 4 bases, and 14 bases had no gene match. There are 19 residues in the CDR3. As DNA, the CDR3 is TGTGCCAGCAGCTCGTTATGGGGGACTAGCGGGAGAGTCAGCGGGGAGCTGTTTTTT. It yields the protein CASSSLWGTSGRVSGELFF.

This chain uses TRBV19 with TRBJ2-7, with D hard to call. The length of the CDR3 is 13 residues. The germline gives CDR1 LNHDA, CDR2 SQIVND (reference sequence). Trimming removed 3 bases at V and 6 bases at J, with 12 bases between. Here the CDR3 reads CASSIRLLTEQYF. The CDR3 DNA reads as TGTGCCAGTAGTATTAGACTTCTCACCGAGCAGTACTTC.

The J gene is TRBJ1-6, the V gene TRBV5-1; 8 nucleotides align to TRBD1. Unmatched junction bases numbered 8, after V lost 3 bases and J lost 0 bases. Germline V CDR1 and CDR2: SGHRS, YFSETQ. There are 18 residues in the CDR3. The CDR3 DNA reads TGCGCCAGCAGCTACAAGGGACAGGACAGCTCCTATAATTCACCCCTCCACTTT. Residues: CASSYKGQDSSYNSPLHF. The full variable domain, completed using reference TRBV5-1 and TRBJ1-6, is KAGVTQTPRYLIKTRGQQVTLSCSPISGHRSVSWYQQTPGQGLQFLFEYFSETQRNKGNFPGRFSGRQFSNSRSEMNVSTLELGDSALYLCASSYKGQDSSYNSPLHFGNGTRLTVT.

The V and J genes are TRBV7-8 and TRBJ2-3, with D maybe TRBD2 (6 bases). V lost 3 bases to trimming and J lost 1 base, with 23 bases between them. This CDR3 is built from 19 residues. Looked up from germline, CDR1 is SGHVS and CDR2 is FQNEAQ. CDR3 coding DNA: TGTGCCAGCAGCTTTGGGTGGGGCCGTGGGGGGATTCGCACAGATACGCAGTATTTT. Its translation: CASSFGWGRGGIRTDTQYF.

This sequence joins TRBV5-1 and TRBJ1-5, with a weak D call TRBD1 (5 bases). Germline CDR1 SGHRS, CDR2 YFSETQ. The germline V and J ends were trimmed by 4 bases and 3 bases, with 14 bases remaining between them. This CDR3 contains 15 residues. The DNA for the CDR3 is TGCGCCAGCAGCAGCGGGACGCGAGACAATCAGCCCCAGCATTTT. It codes for CASSSGTRDNQPQHF.

The chain uses TRBV6-1 and TRBJ1-2, with TRBD1 identical over 8 bases. Germline V gives CDR1 MNHNS, CDR2 SASEGT. V shed 3 bases, J shed 6 bases, and the junction held 9 bases outside the gene matches. The CDR3 totals 15 residues. CDR3 residues: CASSERDRRIDGYTF. Here the CDR3 DNA reads TGTGCCAGCAGTGAGCGGGACAGGAGAATTGATGGCTACACCTTC.

The chain links TRBV7-9 to TRBJ1-2; D call uncertain. The CDR3 covers 13 residues. V was shortened by 4 bases and J by 8 bases, with 14 bases between the two germline ends. The germline gives CDR1 SEHNR, CDR2 FQNEAQ (reference sequence). CDR3 residues: CASSSRTSGGYTF. CDR3 DNA: TGTGCCAGCAGCTCCCGGACCAGCGGAGGCTACACCTTC.

The chain has TRBV4-1 and TRBJ2-5; unclear D gene. Trimming removed 6 bases from V and 2 bases from J, with 16 bases in between. The CDR3 has 15 amino acids. The germline gives CDR1 MGHRA, CDR2 YSYEKL. CDR3 DNA sequence: TGCGCCAGCAGACGACAAGGTGGGCCTCAAGAGACCCAGTACTTC. It is translated as CASRRQGGPQETQYF.

This chain joins TRBV28 and TRBJ1-5; no reliable D call. The CDR3 contains 14 residues. In germline, CDR1 is MDHEN, CDR2 SYDVKM. Trimming cost V 6 bases and J 0 bases, with 9 bases left between them. The CDR3 DNA is TGTGCCAGCAGGGGAGAGAATAGCAATCAGCCCCAGCATTTT. As protein: CASRGENSNQPQHF.

The chain links TRBV11-2 to TRBJ2-7; tentative D call: TRBD1 (5 bases). This CDR3 region has 14 residues. Germline assignment: CDR1 SGHAT and CDR2 FQNNGV. Deletions cut 5 bases from V and 1 base from J, with 12 bases between. The CDR3 is CASSRQLGSYEQYF. The CDR3 nucleotides are TGTGCCAGCAGCCGACAGCTAGGGTCCTACGAGCAGTACTTC. Drawing the rest from reference TRBV11-2 and TRBJ2-7, the complete variable domain is EAGVAQSPRYKIIEKRQSVAFWCNPISGHATLYWYQQILGQGPKLLIQFQNNGVVDDSQLPKDRFSAERLKGVDSTLKIQPAKLEDSAVYLCASSRQLGSYEQYFGPGTRLTVT.

The V and J genes are TRBV7-8 and TRBJ1-4; 10 bases match TRBD1. CDR3 length equals 16 residues. V was pared by 2 bases and J by 7 bases, with 7 bases of the junction left unmatched. Looked up from germline, CDR1 is SGHVS and CDR2 is FQNEAQ. The DNA for the CDR3 is TGTGCCAGCAGCTTAAGGCTCCGGGACAGGGGTGAAAAACTGTTTTTT. This codes for CASSLRLRDRGEKLFF.

This chain links TRBV7-3 with TRBJ2-2; 14 nucleotides line up with TRBD2. Germline CDR1 and CDR2: SGHTA and FQGTGA. The CDR3 runs 20 residues. V lost 5 bases and J lost 7; bases outside the gene matches: 18. Written as DNA, the CDR3 is TGTGCCAGCAGCCGACTCCCCCCCTCCGGGACTAGCGGGAGTCACGGGGAGCTGTTTTTT. This codes for CASSRLPPSGTSGSHGELFF. The variable domain in full, with the rest retrieved from reference TRBV7-3 and TRBJ2-2, is GAGVSQTPSNKVTEKGKYVELRCDPISGHTALYWYRQSLGQGPEFLIYFQGTGAADDSGLPNDRFFAVRPEGSVSTLKIQRTERGDSAVYLCASSRLPPSGTSGSHGELFFGEGSRLTVL.

This clone was found once. The J gene is TRBJ1-4, the V gene TRBV4-1; 9 nucleotides align to TRBD1. Unmatched junction bases numbered 11, after V lost 0 bases and J lost 3 bases. In germline, CDR1 is MGHRA, CDR2 YSYEKL. The CDR3 length is 19 residues. The CDR3 is CASSQDWRGQGNSNEKLFF. As DNA, the CDR3 is TGCGCCAGCAGCCAAGATTGGAGGGGACAGGGAAACTCTAATGAAAAACTGTTTTTT.

The chain has TRBV11-3 and TRBJ2-3; 11 nucleotides agree with TRBD2. Germline-derived CDR1 and CDR2 are SGHNT and YENEEA. The CDR3 has 17 residues. The J segment lost 5 bases and the V segment lost 5 bases, leaving 12 bases of the junction unmatched. The CDR3 is CASSPNPLAGEGDTQYF. The CDR3 region has the DNA TGTGCCAGCAGCCCCAACCCACTAGCGGGAGAGGGAGATACGCAGTATTTT. Based on the CDR3 plus reference TRBV11-3 and TRBJ2-3, the full variable domain is EAGVVQSPRYKIIEKKQPVAFWCNPISGHNTLYWYLQNLGQGPELLIRYENEEAVDDSQLPKDRFSAERLKGVDSTLKIQPAELGDSAVYLCASSPNPLAGEGDTQYFGPGTRLTVL.

This rearrangement joins TRBV5-4 to TRBJ2-5, with a weak D call TRBD1 (6 bases). The CDR3 is 13 amino acids. V shed 4 bases and J shed 1 base, with 8 bases lying between them. Germline V gives CDR1 SGHNT, CDR2 YYREEE (reference sequence). CDR3 protein: CASSGTFQETQYF. CDR3 in DNA: TGTGCCAGCAGCGGGACATTCCAAGAGACCCAGTACTTC. Full variable domain (outside the CDR3, taken from reference TRBV5-4 and TRBJ2-5): ETGVTQSPTHLIKTRGQQVTLRCSSQSGHNTVSWYQQALGQGPQFIFQYYREEENGRGNFPPRFSGLQFPNYSSELNVNALELDDSALYLCASSGTFQETQYFGPGTRLLVL.

This rearrangement joins TRBV10-2 to TRBJ2-1; D is possibly TRBD2 (6 bases). V lost 8 bases and J lost 9, with 17 bases in between. The CDR3 extends over 13 amino acids. CDR1 is WSHSY, CDR2 SAAADI, per germline. DNA of the CDR3: TGCGCCAGCCACCAGACTAGGGTTGGTGAGCAGTTCTTC. This translates into CASHQTRVGEQFF.

The genes are TRBV28 and TRBJ1-4, with 7 bases identical to TRBD1. Per the germline V gene, CDR1 is MDHEN and CDR2 is SYDVKM. CDR3 length: 16 amino acids. V was clipped by 2 bases and J by 5 bases; unmatched bases: 8. The CDR3 here is CASSLRRGGGNEKLFF. The CDR3 DNA reads TGTGCCAGCAGTTTACGCCGAGGGGGCGGAAATGAAAAACTGTTTTTT.

J is TRBJ2-1 and V is TRBV27, with 13 bases lining up with TRBD2. V was pared by 5 bases and J by 8 bases, with 6 bases of the junction left unmatched. CDR1 is MNHEY and CDR2 is SMNVEV in the germline V gene (reference sequence). The length of the CDR3 is 15 residues. CDR3 loop: CASSPGTSGTDEQFF. In nucleotides, the CDR3 is TGTGCCAGCAGTCCTGGGACTAGCGGGACGGATGAGCAGTTCTTC.

The chain joins TRBV4-1 to TRBJ2-3, with 9 bases aligning to TRBD2. Losses at the gene ends were 0 bases for V and 0 bases for J; bases not matched to a gene: 13. The CDR3 has 20 residues. CDR1 and CDR2 (germline): MGHRA, YSYEKL. CDR3 sequence: CASSQDVTTSGSSSTDTQYF. DNA of the CDR3: TGCGCCAGCAGCCAAGATGTTACGACTAGCGGATCTTCCAGCACAGATACGCAGTATTTT.

This chain connects TRBV24-1 to TRBJ1-3; D is unclear. The CDR3 spans 16 residues. V gave up 2 bases and J gave up 0 bases, with 10 bases separating them. CDR1 KGHDR and CDR2 SFDVKD come from the germline V gene. The CDR3 sequence is CATSDSFLYSGNTIYF. Here the CDR3 DNA reads TGTGCCACCAGTGATTCGTTCCTATACTCTGGAAACACCATATATTTT.

V usage is TRBV4-2 and J usage is TRBJ2-2; D possibly corresponds to TRBD2 (6 bases). The V and J ends lost 3 bases and 2 bases respectively, with 10 bases between them. The CDR3 has 15 residues. CDR1 and CDR2 from the germline V gene are LGHNA and YNFKEQ. The DNA of the CDR3 is TGTGCCAGCAGCCACCGAGCGGGCAACACCGGGGAGCTGTTTTTT. Translating gives CASSHRAGNTGELFF.

The chain carries TRBV7-2 and TRBJ2-1, with D unresolved. CDR3 length: 15 amino acids. V lost 3 bases and J lost 5, with 14 bases in between. Germline assignment: CDR1 SGHTA and CDR2 FQGNSA. CDR3 protein: CASSFTLATNNEQFF. CDR3 DNA sequence: TGTGCCAGCAGCTTCACACTCGCTACTAACAATGAGCAGTTCTTC.

The chain recombines TRBV9 with TRBJ2-1; TRBD2 agrees at 7 bases. This CDR3 comprises 15 residues. Germline V gene data show CDR1 as SGDLS and CDR2 as YYNGEE. V dropped 0 bases and J dropped 9; count of bases not matched to a gene: 9. The CDR3 protein is CASSVAGGSRIEQFF. The DNA for the CDR3 is TGTGCCAGCAGCGTAGCAGGCGGGAGTAGAATTGAGCAGTTCTTC.

As concerns this clone: Other DNA variants within this sample encode the same CDR3. This chain's CDR3 is CASSRQVNTEAFF. The CDR3 region has the DNA TGTGCCAGCAGCCGACAGGTGAACACTGAAGCTTTCTTT. J is TRBJ1-1 and V is TRBV6-5, with a tentative D call TRBD1 (6 bases). CDR1 is MNHEY and CDR2 is SVGAGI in the germline V gene. Trimming shortened V by 6 bases and J by 0 bases, and 8 bases separated the two germline ends. CDR3 length: 13 amino acids.

Only one count was recorded for this clone. V gene TRBV18 combines with J gene TRBJ1-4, with D possibly matching TRBD1 (5 bases). Trimming took 3 bases from V and 4 from J, leaving 15 bases between them. The CDR3 length is 16 residues. CDR1 and CDR2 (germline): KGHSH, LQKENI. The CDR3 here is CASSPQGPGINEKLFF. As DNA, the CDR3 is TGTGCCAGCTCACCCCAGGGCCCGGGTATTAATGAAAAACTGTTTTTT.

Regarding this clone: The sample has other DNA sequences that encode this CDR3 too. The chain links TRBV29-1 to TRBJ2-2; TRBD1 might be the D (6 bases). This CDR3 is 13 amino acids long. V lost 3 bases and J 2 bases, leaving 7 bases between the germline ends. The germline V gene has CDR1 SQVTM and CDR2 ANQGSEA. The CDR3 bases are TGCAGCGTTGACAGGGGAAACACCGGGGAGCTGTTTTTT. Translated, it gives CSVDRGNTGELFF.

This chain joins TRBV28 and TRBJ2-1, with D tentatively TRBD2 (6 bases). The CDR3 sequence is 14 residues long. V was clipped by 4 bases and J by 6 bases, with 13 bases between them. From germline, CDR1 is MDHEN and CDR2 SYDVKM. The CDR3 region has the DNA TGTGCCAGCAGTTCCCCGGACGGGGGCAATGAGCAGTTCTTC. Protein sequence: CASSSPDGGNEQFF.

V gene TRBV2 combines with J gene TRBJ1-5, with 12 bases matching TRBD1. CDR1 is SNHLY, CDR2 FYNNEI, per germline. The CDR3 has 15 amino acids. V was clipped by 7 bases and J by 6 bases; unmatched bases: 7. The CDR3 spells CASIPGQGAFQPQHF. CDR3 DNA sequence: TGTGCCAGCATTCCGGGACAGGGGGCTTTTCAGCCCCAGCATTTT.